The sequence of this T cell receptor (beta chain) was determined in a study of T cells expressing NK-cell markers. TCRdb reprocessed the 5' RACE reads, with one entry per CDR3 protein and no DNA. The sample totals some 440,000 distinct CDR3 sequences. CDR1 SGHRS and CDR2 YFSETQ come from the germline V gene. This CDR3 has 14 amino acids. The origin of this receptor is a woman between 50 and 59 years old in good health. This rearrangement joins TRBV5-1 to TRBJ2-5; TCRdb's assignment of TRBD1 cannot be checked, as there is no DNA. The specimen was blood T cells: a sorted CD56 or NKG2C T cell subset, CD4+ or CD8+ T cells, or bulk PBMC T cells (not recorded which). CDR3 sequence reads: CASSLAGGPETQYF.